This TCR beta chain was identified in a study of Graves' ophthalmopathy and Graves' hyperthyroidism (dated by TCRdb to 2016 to 2019). Describing the broader study: Peripheral blood samples were taken at the time of initial diagnosis, before any treatment was given. TCR beta repertoire signatures were used to distinguish Graves' ophthalmopathy from Graves' hyperthyroidism and to predict progression to ophthalmopathy. In total, around 130 blood samples were TCR-sequenced: approximately 42 ophthalmopathy, some 80 hyperthyroidism and roughly 17 hyperthyroidism-to-ophthalmopathy patients. To explore V-J signatures distinguishing ophthalmopathy from hyperthyroidism, a discovery set of about a hundred patients (roughly 42 ophthalmopathy, roughly 55 stable hyperthyroidism) was enrolled. The independent validation cohort included some 19 hyperthyroidism patients plus 17 patients who later progressed from hyperthyroidism to ophthalmopathy. In several hyperthyroidism patients, the T-cell repertoires found in thyroid tissue were compared with those found in blood. Once sampling was done, hyperthyroidism patients were given methimazole at a starting dose of 30 mg daily, while ophthalmopathy patients were given high-dose intravenous methylprednisolone.

V drops 0 bases and J drops 3 bases, leaving 4 bases in between. CDR1 SQVTM and CDR2 ANQGSEA are derived from the germline V gene. From the cysteine through the phenylalanine, the CDR3 covers 12 amino acids. The CDR3 DNA has 36 bases and is translated from base 1. For repertoire sequencing, TCR beta CDR3 regions were amplified from RNA transcripts. A first-round RT-PCR used HTBI primers with the Qiagen OneStep RT-PCR kit, followed by a second-round multiplex PCR, size selection and purification. Libraries were sequenced paired-end with 100 bp reads on an Illumina HiSeq2000. The study's own analysis went as follows. SOAPnuke was used for read processing, and reads with adapters, uncalled bases, a mean Phred below 15, or no exact constant-primer or identifier match were discarded. High-quality paired reads were merged with COPE v1.2.5. Each unique nucleotide sequence was treated as a clonotype, and MiTCR v1.1 was used to align the clonotypes to the IMGT TRB V, D and J references. Analysis was restricted to V-J combinations with a frequency above 0.0001, which covered over 98% of repertoires. For each V-J combination, a TCR clonal expansion and chaos score was defined as the ratio of F50 clonal expansion to chaos observed in the TCRdist matrix. Welch's t-statistics and random forest were used to reduce the features to about twelve V-J combinations, which were then used as input to a naive Bayes classifier. The Morisita-Horn index was used to measure how similar the thyroid and blood repertoires were. The public sequencing data were trimmed at Q25 with fastp and processed into clonotypes with MiXCR by TCRdb, which kept only in-frame beta chains. A single entry per CDR3 protein holds the most common genes and DNA from its merged rows. The V and J calls were not made by the authors but by TCRdb's processing. In this sample the table shows tens of thousands of distinct CDR3 sequences, roughly 47% of which occur a single time. The ten largest clones represent around 4.5% of the sample.

The study at large found these results: Sample size was not statistically predetermined, and group allocation was not concealed from the investigators. Most expanded thyroid clonotypes with a frequency above 0.001 also appeared in blood, which suggests that blood repertoires may reflect the immune response in the thyroid. Ophthalmopathy was separated from stable hyperthyroidism by the 13-signature model with roughly 90% sensitivity and 81.08% specificity in cross-validation and with 80%/75% in the test set. In validation, the model predicted ophthalmopathy progression with about 70% sensitivity and approximately 72% specificity; roughly eleven predicted patients were CT-confirmed with GO in a median of roughly 6.8 months.

Patients with ophthalmopathy had moderately to severely active disease, with a Clinical Activity Score of 3 or more, a NOSPECS grade of 4 or more, and a disease duration of less than 3 months. Patients with other autoimmune diseases, uncontrolled infections, pregnancy or lactation were excluded from the study. Clinical symptoms, serum thyroxine, TRAb, thyroid ultrasound and orbital computed tomography formed the basis of the diagnosis. Using Ficoll-Paque density gradient centrifugation, PBMCs were isolated from about 9.4 ml of fresh peripheral blood. Trizol reagent was used to extract the total RNA, and its quality was then checked on an Agilent 2100 Bioanalyzer. As for this clonotype: There is no known antigen for this receptor. No much larger clonotype is one base removed from it; base qualities were not supplied.

The V and J genes are TRBV29-1 and TRBJ2-3; the D segment cannot be called with confidence. Sequenced material: peripheral blood. The source of this sequence is an adult woman with Graves' ophthalmopathy. For the CDR3, the sequence is CSVEDGTDTQYF. The nucleotides read TGCAGCGTTGAAGATGGGACAGATACGCAGTATTTT.